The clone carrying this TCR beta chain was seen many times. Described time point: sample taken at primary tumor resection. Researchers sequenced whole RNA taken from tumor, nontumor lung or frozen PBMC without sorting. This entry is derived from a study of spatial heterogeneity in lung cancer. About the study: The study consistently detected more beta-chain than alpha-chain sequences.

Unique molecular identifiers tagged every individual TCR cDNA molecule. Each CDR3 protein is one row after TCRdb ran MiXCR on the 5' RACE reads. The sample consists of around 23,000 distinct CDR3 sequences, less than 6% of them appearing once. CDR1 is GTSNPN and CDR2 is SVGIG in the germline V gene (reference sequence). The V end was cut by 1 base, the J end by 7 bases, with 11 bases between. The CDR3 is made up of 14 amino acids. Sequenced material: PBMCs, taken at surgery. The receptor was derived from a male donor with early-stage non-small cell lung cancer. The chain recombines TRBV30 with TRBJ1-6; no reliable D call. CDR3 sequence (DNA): TGTGCCTGGAGTGCGGGTCCTTCCAATTCACCCCTCCACTTT. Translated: CAWSAGPSNSPLHF.